This paragraph covers one TCR beta chain sequence. What it binds is unknown. The treatment was: 19 received Ad26.COV2.S at low or high dose, single or two shots; 5 received placebo; per-sample allocation not given. At day 63 after the first vaccine or placebo injection, samples were drawn. This adult donor, from Boston, was 18-55 years old. The data derive from a study of Ad26.COV2.S vaccination and SARS-CoV-2 variants. Assay used: immunoSEQ multiplex PCR; TCRdb lists only in-frame clones, some missing. Counted here are 300,000 to 400,000 clones, more than 75% occurring once; the ten biggest clones make up around 3.6%. The CDR3 has 15 residues. Germline values: CDR1 PRHDT, CDR2 FYEKMQ (reference sequence). V shed 7 bases and J shed 2 bases, with 14 bases lying between them. Study findings and constraints: Analyses of TCR breadth and depth may have underestimated total T cell responses.

The receptor was derived from a person between 18 and 65 years old who received the Ad26.COV2.S COVID-19 vaccine or a placebo. Material: peripheral blood, obtained in a trial of Ad26.COV2.S vaccine versus placebo. The V and J genes are TRBV13 and TRBJ2-2, with a weak D call TRBD2 (6 bases). CDR3 in DNA: TGTGCCAGCATCCCGGCCGGGGGAAACACCGGGGAGCTGTTTTTT. This sequence encodes CASIPAGGNTGELFF. Full variable domain (outside the CDR3, taken from reference TRBV13 and TRBJ2-2): AAGVIQSPRHLIKEKRETATLKCYPIPRHDTVYWYQQGPGQDPQFLISFYEKMQSDKGSIPDRFSAQQFSDYHSELNMSSLELGDSALYFCASIPAGGNTGELFFGEGSRLTVL.